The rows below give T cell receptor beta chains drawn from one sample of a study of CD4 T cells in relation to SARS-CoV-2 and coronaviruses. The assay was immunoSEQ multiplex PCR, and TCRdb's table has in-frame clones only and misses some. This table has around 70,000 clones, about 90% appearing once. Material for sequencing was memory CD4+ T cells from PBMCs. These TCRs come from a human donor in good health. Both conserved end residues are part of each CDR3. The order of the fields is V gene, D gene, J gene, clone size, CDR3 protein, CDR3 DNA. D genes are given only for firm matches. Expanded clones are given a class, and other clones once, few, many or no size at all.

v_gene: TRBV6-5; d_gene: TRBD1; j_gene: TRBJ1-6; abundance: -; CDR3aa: CASMVDRGSSPLHF; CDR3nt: TGTGCCAGCATGGTAGACAGGGGCAGTTCACCCCTCCACTTT
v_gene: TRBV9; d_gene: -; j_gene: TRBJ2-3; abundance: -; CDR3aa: CASSVDGGFADTQYF; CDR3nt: TGTGCCAGCAGCGTAGATGGCGGGTTTGCAGATACGCAGTATTTT
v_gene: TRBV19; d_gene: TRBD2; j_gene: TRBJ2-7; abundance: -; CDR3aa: CASSSGRSGSFPSDEQYF; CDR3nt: TGTGCCAGTAGTTCAGGAAGGAGCGGGAGTTTTCCCTCCGACGAGCAGTACTTC
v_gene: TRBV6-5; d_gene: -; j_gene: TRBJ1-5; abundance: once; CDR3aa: CASSPFYGSNQPQHF; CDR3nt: TGTGCCAGCAGCCCCTTTTACGGAAGCAATCAGCCCCAGCATTTT
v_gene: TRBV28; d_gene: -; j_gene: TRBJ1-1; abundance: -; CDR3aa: CASSLPTEAFF; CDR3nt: TGTGCCAGCAGTTTACCCACTGAAGCTTTCTTT
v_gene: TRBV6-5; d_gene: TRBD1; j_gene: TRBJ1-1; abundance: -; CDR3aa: CASFDRGRTEAFF; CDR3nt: TGTGCCAGCTTCGACAGGGGGCGAACTGAAGCTTTCTTT
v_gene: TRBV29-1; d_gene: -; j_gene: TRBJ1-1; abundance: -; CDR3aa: CSVGYTEAFF; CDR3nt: TGCAGCGTAGGGTACACTGAAGCTTTCTTT
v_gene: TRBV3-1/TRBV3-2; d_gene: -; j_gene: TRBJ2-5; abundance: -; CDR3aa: CASSLREPVLPYF; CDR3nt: TGTGCCAGCAGCCTCCGGGAACCCGTCCTCCCGTACTTC
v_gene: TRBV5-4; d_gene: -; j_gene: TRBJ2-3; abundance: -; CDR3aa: CASSTGLSTDTQYF; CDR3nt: TGTGCCAGCAGCACGGGACTGAGCACAGATACGCAGTATTTT
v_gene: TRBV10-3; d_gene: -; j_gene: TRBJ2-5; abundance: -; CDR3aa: CATGAGSGQETQYF; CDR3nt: TGTGCCACCGGGGCAGGGTCGGGCCAAGAGACCCAGTACTTC
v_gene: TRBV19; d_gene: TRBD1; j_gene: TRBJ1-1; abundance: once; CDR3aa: CASSNDRGGMNTEAFF; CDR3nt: TGTGCCAGTAGTAATGACAGGGGAGGGATGAACACTGAAGCTTTCTTT
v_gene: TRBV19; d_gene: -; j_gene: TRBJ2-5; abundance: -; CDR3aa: CASSIEAGFPVTQYF; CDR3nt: TGTGCCAGTAGTATAGAGGCAGGGTTCCCGGTGACCCAGTACTTC
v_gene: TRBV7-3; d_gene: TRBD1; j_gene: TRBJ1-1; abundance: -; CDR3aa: CASSPRGGNTEAFF; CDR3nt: TGTGCCAGCAGCCCCAGGGGGGGGAACACTGAAGCTTTCTTT
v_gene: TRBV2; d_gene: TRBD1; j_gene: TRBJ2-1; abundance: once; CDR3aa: CASSERTGSGYNEQFF; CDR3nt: TGTGCCAGCAGTGAAAGGACAGGGTCTGGCTACAATGAGCAGTTCTTC
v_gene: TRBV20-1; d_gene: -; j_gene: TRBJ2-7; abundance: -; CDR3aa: CSAGKTEQYF; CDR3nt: TGCAGTGCTGGGAAAACCGAGCAGTACTTC
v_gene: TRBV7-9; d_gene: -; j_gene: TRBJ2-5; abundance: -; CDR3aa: CASSRPGQPQETQYF; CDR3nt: TGTGCCAGCAGCCGTCCCGGCCAGCCCCAAGAGACCCAGTACTTC
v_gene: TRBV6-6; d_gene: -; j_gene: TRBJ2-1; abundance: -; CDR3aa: CASSKDPGLGVEQFF; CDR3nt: TGTGCCAGCAGCAAGGATCCAGGGTTGGGTGTTGAGCAGTTCTTC
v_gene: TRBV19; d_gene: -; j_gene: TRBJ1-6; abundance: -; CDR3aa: CASSMLRGDSPLHF; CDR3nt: TGTGCCAGTAGTATGCTCAGGGGCGATTCACCCCTCCACTTT
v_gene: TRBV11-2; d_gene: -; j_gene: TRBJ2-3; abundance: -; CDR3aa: CASSTRLSGDTQYF; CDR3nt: TGTGCCAGCAGCACAAGACTAAGTGGAGATACGCAGTATTTT
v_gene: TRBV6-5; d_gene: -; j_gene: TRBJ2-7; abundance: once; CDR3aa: CASSYSGTNTYEQYF; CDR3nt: TGTGCCAGCAGTTACTCAGGGACAAATACCTACGAGCAGTACTTC
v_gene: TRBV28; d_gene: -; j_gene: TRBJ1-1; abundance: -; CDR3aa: CASSLSGRVFVEAFF; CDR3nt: TGTGCCAGCAGTTTATCAGGCAGGGTTTTCGTTGAAGCTTTCTTT
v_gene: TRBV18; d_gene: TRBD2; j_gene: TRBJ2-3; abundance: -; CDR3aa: CASSPGRVGDTQYF; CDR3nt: TGTGCCAGCTCACCGGGGAGGGTCGGGGATACGCAGTATTTT
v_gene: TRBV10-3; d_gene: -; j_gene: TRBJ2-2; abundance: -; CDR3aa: CAISEFRTSNTGELFF; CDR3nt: TGTGCCATCAGTGAGTTTCGGACATCGAACACCGGGGAGCTGTTTTTT
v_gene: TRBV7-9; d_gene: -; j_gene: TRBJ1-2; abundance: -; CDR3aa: CASSLLPADGYTF; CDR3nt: TGTGCCAGCAGCTTACTCCCGGCGGATGGCTACACCTTC
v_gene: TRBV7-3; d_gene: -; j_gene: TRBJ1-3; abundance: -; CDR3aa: CASSLGPGGTGNTIYF; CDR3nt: TGTGCCAGCAGCTTAGGACCCGGGGGAACTGGAAACACCATATATTTT
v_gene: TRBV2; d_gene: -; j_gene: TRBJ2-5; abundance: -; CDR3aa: CATKARSKETQYF; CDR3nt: TGTGCCACGAAGGCTAGAAGTAAAGAGACCCAGTACTTC
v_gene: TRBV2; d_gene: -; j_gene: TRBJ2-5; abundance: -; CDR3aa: CASSSQGAGGETQYF; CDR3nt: TGTGCCAGCAGTTCCCAGGGGGCGGGAGGAGAGACCCAGTACTTC
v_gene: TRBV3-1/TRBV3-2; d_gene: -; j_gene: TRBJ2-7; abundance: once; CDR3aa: CASSLRTNGGEQYF; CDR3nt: TGTGCCAGCAGCCTCCGGACCAATGGAGGCGAGCAGTACTTC
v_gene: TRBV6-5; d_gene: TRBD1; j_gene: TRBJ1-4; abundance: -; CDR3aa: CASSRDRENEKLFF; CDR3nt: TGTGCCAGCAGCCGGGACAGGGAAAATGAAAAACTGTTTTTT
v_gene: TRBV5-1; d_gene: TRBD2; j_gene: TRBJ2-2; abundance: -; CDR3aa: CASTPEAGVGGELFF; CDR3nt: TGCGCCAGCACTCCTGAAGCGGGAGTAGGCGGGGAGCTGTTTTTT
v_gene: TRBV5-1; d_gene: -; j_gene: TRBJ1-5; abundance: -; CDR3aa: CASSPIPGGNQPQHF; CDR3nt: TGCGCCAGCAGCCCAATCCCGGGGGGCAATCAGCCCCAGCATTTT
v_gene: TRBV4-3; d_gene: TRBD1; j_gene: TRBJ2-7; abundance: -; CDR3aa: CASSHGQVSYEQYF; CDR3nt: TGCGCCAGCAGCCATGGACAGGTATCCTACGAGCAGTACTTC
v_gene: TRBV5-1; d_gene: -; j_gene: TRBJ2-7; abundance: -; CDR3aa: CASSVGYTSSYEQYF; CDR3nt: TGCGCCAGCAGCGTCGGATATACGAGCTCCTACGAGCAGTACTTC
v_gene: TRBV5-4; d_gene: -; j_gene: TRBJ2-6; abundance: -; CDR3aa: CASSDGQGANVLTF; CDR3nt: TGTGCCAGCAGCGACGGACAGGGGGCCAACGTCCTGACTTTC
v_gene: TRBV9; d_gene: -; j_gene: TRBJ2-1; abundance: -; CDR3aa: CASSDPDWAPSSYNEQFF; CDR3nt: TGTGCCAGCAGCGACCCGGACTGGGCGCCGAGCTCCTACAATGAGCAGTTCTTC
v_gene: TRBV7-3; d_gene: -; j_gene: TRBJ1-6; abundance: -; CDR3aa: CASSLTSVENSPLHF; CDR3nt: TGTGCCAGCAGCTTAACCAGTGTGGAAAATTCACCCCTCCACTTT
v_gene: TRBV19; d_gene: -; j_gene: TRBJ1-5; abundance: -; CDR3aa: CASSIFPSGQPQHF; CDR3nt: TGTGCCAGTAGTATCTTCCCTAGCGGGCAGCCCCAGCATTTT
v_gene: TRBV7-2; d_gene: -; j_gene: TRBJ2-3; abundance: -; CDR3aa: CASSLVWWEPDTQYF; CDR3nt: TGTGCCAGCAGCTTAGTGTGGTGGGAACCCGATACGCAGTATTTT
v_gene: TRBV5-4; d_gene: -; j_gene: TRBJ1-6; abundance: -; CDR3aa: CASSVASQGPNSPLHF; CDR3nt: TGTGCCAGCAGCGTAGCCAGCCAGGGGCCGAATTCACCCCTCCACTTT
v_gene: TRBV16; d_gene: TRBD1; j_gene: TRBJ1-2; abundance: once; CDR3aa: CASSQFQVDRGPTGYTF; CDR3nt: TGTGCCAGCAGCCAATTCCAAGTTGACAGGGGGCCCACTGGCTACACCTTC
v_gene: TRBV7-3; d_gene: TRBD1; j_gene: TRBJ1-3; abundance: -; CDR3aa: CASQQPTGVSGNTIYF; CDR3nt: TGTGCCAGCCAACAACCCACAGGGGTTTCTGGAAACACCATATATTTT
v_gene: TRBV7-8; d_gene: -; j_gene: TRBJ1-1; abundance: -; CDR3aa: CASSLARRVWGTEAFF; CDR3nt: TGTGCCAGCAGCTTAGCGCGGAGGGTTTGGGGCACTGAAGCTTTCTTT
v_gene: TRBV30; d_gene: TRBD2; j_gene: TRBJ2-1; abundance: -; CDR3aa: CAWRTYLAGPNNEQFF; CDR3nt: TGTGCCTGGAGGACGTATCTAGCGGGACCAAACAATGAGCAGTTCTTC
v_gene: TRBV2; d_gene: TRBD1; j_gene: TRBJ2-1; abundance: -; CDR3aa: CASRPDRAYNEQFF; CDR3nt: TGTGCCAGCAGGCCAGACAGGGCCTACAATGAGCAGTTCTTC
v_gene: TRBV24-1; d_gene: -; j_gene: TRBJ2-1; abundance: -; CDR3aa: CATSDPGGQYNEQFF; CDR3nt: TGTGCCACCAGTGACCCCGGCGGGCAGTACAATGAGCAGTTCTTC
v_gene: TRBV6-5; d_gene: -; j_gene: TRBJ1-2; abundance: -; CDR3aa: CASRTGQGAYGYTF; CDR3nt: TGTGCCAGCAGAACGGGTCAAGGGGCCTATGGCTACACCTTC
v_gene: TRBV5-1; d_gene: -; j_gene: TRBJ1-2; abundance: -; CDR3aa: CASSLDGEKYGYTF; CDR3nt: TGCGCCAGCAGCTTGGATGGGGAAAAGTATGGCTACACCTTC
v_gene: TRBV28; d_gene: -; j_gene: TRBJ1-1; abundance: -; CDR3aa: CASSDRSEAFF; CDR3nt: TGTGCCAGCAGCGACAGGTCCGAAGCTTTCTTT
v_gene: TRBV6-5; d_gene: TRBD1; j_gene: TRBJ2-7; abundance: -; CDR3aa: CASSRDSPNSYEQYF; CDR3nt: TGTGCCAGCAGCCGGGACAGCCCGAACTCCTACGAGCAGTACTTC
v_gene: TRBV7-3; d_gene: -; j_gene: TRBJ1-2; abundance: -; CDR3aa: CASSQGGGETSGYTF; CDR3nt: TGTGCCAGCAGCCAAGGGGGGGGCGAAACATCTGGCTACACCTTC
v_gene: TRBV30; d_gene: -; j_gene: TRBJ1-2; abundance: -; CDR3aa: CAWRRRGEAYGYTF; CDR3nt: TGTGCCTGGAGACGCAGGGGAGAGGCCTATGGCTACACCTTC
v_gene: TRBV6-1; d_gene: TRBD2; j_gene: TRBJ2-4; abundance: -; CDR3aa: CASSVRLAGEGNIQYF; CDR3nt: TGTGCCAGCAGTGTCCGACTAGCGGGGGAGGGAAACATTCAGTACTTC
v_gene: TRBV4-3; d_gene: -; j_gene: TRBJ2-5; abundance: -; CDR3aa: CASSQDLQREETQYF; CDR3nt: TGCGCCAGCAGCCAAGATCTGCAGAGGGAAGAGACCCAGTACTTC
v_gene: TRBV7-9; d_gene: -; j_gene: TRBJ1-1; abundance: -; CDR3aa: CASSLDVYTEAFF; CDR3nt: TGTGCCAGCAGCTTGGACGTGTACACTGAAGCTTTCTTT